A single T cell receptor (beta chain) is shown here with its context. This sample is part of a study of blood T cell repertoires in COVID-19. On the study more broadly: Researchers got acute and convalescent COVID-19 samples from the United States, Italy and Spain. The analysed material was cDNA or gDNA that came from T cells, B-cell-depleted T cells, or PBMCs.

The CDR3 consists of 13 residues. Trimming cost V 5 bases and J 4 bases, with 11 bases left between them. Germline V gene lookup returns CDR1 SGHTA and CDR2 FQGTGA. TCRdb's copy holds only in-frame clones and misses some; the assay was immunoSEQ multiplex PCR. Of some 290,000 clones listed, 70% to 90% are singletons. Material: peripheral blood. This rearrangement joins TRBV7-3 to TRBJ2-5, with D tentatively TRBD1 (5 bases). The TCR comes from a man aged 18-30 years with active or convalescent COVID-19. The CDR3 DNA is TGTGCCAGCAGCGCCCAGCAGGGAGAGACCCAGTACTTC. It codes for CASSAQQGETQYF.